These 20 T cell receptor beta chains were all obtained from the same sample, sequenced in a study of response to subunit inactivated influenza vaccine. TCRdb redid the calling of the RT-PCR reads with MiXCR, one entry per CDR3 protein. The table shows about 570,000 distinct CDR3 sequences, with about 11% occurring only once. These same data were also listed under a study on T cells expressing NK-cell markers. That paper notes: 5'RACE template switching with UMIs generated TCR beta cDNA.

The material sequenced was PBMCs from blood, taken on the day of vaccination. All receptors come from a man between 45 and 60 years old who received an inactivated influenza vaccine.

The chain has TRBV11-2 and TRBJ1-6; D perhaps matches TRBD1 (6 bases). CDR3 length: 13 amino acids. Germline V gene data show CDR1 as SGHAT and CDR2 as FQNNGV. Deletions cut 4 bases from V and 8 bases from J, with 9 bases between. CDR3 bases: TGTGCCAGCAGCTCTAACAGGGATTCACCCCTCCACTTT. Its translation: CASSSNRDSPLHF.

This clonotype was seen a handful of times. The CDR3 DNA reads as TGCGCCAGCAGCCAAGTCCGAACAGGGTGGGAGACCCAGTACTTC. Encoded protein: CASSQVRTGWETQYF. The chain has TRBV4-1 and TRBJ2-5; a possible D gene is TRBD1 (6 bases). This CDR3 comprises 15 residues. In germline, CDR1 is MGHRA, CDR2 YSYEKL. V was clipped by 1 base and J by 5 bases, with 14 bases between them.

This clonotype was observed a handful of times. The CDR3 loop reads CSVEPLAATEQFF. In nucleotides, the CDR3 is TGCAGCGTTGAGCCGCTAGCGGCTACAGAGCAGTTCTTC. This chain links TRBV29-1 with TRBJ2-1, with 7 bases identical to TRBD2. The CDR3 consists of 13 residues. Germline loops: CDR1 SQVTM, CDR2 ANQGSEA. After removal of 3 bases from V and 10 bases from J, the junction contained 9 bases not matched to a gene.

The chain couples TRBV7-2 to TRBJ2-1; TRBD1 might be the D (6 bases). Trimming took off 1 base at V and 8 bases at J, with 9 bases between the two ends. This CDR3 comprises 13 residues. The V gene's germline CDR1 is SGHTA and CDR2 FQGNSA. CDR3 region: CASSLVGGHEQFF. CDR3 bases: TGTGCCAGCAGCTTAGTTGGGGGCCATGAGCAGTTCTTC.

The CDR3 sequence: CASSLIQGGSDEQFF. DNA for the CDR3: TGTGCCAGCAGTTTGATACAGGGGGGTTCGGATGAGCAGTTCTTC. The chain carries TRBV12-3 or TRBV12-4 and TRBJ2-1; 8 bases align to TRBD1. This CDR3 is built from 15 residues. Losses at the gene ends were 3 bases for V and 8 bases for J; bases not matched to a gene: 9.

This clonotype has a handful of counts. As DNA, the CDR3 is TGTGCCAGCTCACCACCAGCTTCGAACACCGGGGAGCTGTTTTTT. Residues: CASSPPASNTGELFF. The gene calls are TRBV18 and TRBJ2-2; the D is unclear. This CDR3 comprises 15 residues. V was trimmed by 0 bases and J by 0 bases, leaving 5 bases between them. Germline values: CDR1 KGHSH, CDR2 LQKENI.

This clonotype occurred a few times. The chain recombines TRBV21-1 with TRBJ1-2; the table names TRBD1, a call not compared with the DNA. TRBV21-1 is designated a pseudogene. This CDR3 region has 15 residues. The CDR3 sequence is CASSNLQGANYGYTF. The DNA for the CDR3 is TGTGCCAGCAGCAACCTGCAGGGGGCTAACTATGGCTACACCTTC.

The chain joins TRBV7-7 to TRBJ2-5; 7 nucleotides match TRBD2. This CDR3 is 14 amino acids long. Germline V CDR1 and CDR2: SSHAT, FNYEAQ (reference sequence). Losses at the gene ends were 3 bases for V and 4 bases for J; bases not matched to a gene: 5. The CDR3 here is CASSLGGKGETQYF. The CDR3 bases are TGTGCCAGCAGCTTGGGGGGGAAGGGAGAGACCCAGTACTTC.

A note on this clonotype: The CDR3 does not close with the conserved phenylalanine or tryptophan, likely indicating a read error. V and J are TRBV20-1 and TRBJ2-5; D gene ambiguous. The CDR3 is made up of 12 amino acids. V was pared by 0 bases and J by 5 bases, with 7 bases between. The germline V gene has CDR1 DFQATT and CDR2 SNEGSKA (reference sequence). The CDR3 sequence is CSARDTYETQYS. As DNA, the CDR3 is TGCAGTGCTAGAGACACCTACGAGACCCAGTACTCC.

The chain combines TRBV6-5 with TRBJ2-6; D call uncertain. The CDR3 loop spans 16 amino acids. Looked up from germline, CDR1 is MNHEY and CDR2 is SVGAGI. V was cut by 2 bases and J by 2 bases, with 10 bases left in between. The CDR3, as DNA: TGTGCCAGCAGTTACCCTCTGCAGGCTGGGGCCAACGTCCTGACTTTC. It is translated as CASSYPLQAGANVLTF.

This rearrangement joins TRBV7-2 to TRBJ2-5; TRBD1 matches at 9 bases. The germline CDR1 and CDR2 sequences are SGHTA and FQGNSA. J was trimmed by 5 bases and V by 3 bases; bases with no gene match: 7. The CDR3 sequence is 15 residues long. CDR3 nucleotides: TGTGCCAGCAGCTTTGGGACAGGGACGTGGGAGACCCAGTACTTC. Its protein product is CASSFGTGTWETQYF.

Only a few counts were recorded for this clonotype. The genes are TRBV3-1 and TRBJ2-1; D may correspond to TRBD1 or TRBD2 (6 bases each). The CDR3 runs 14 residues. Germline V lookup: CDR1 LGHDT, CDR2 YNNKEL (reference sequence). The germline V and J ends were trimmed by 0 bases and 9 bases, with 12 bases remaining between them. CDR3 sequence (DNA): TGTGCCAGCAGCCAAGATTTCGGGGGCGGTGAGCAGTTCTTC. It translates to CASSQDFGGGEQFF.

There are many counts of this clonotype. This sequence joins TRBV11-1 and TRBJ1-1; TRBD1 might be the D (5 bases). CDR1 and CDR2 (germline): SGHAT, FQDESV (reference sequence). Trimming cost V 3 bases and J 1 base, with 12 bases left between them. This CDR3 spans 15 amino acids. CDR3 DNA sequence: TGTGCCAGCAGCTTGGGGGGTTCCAGGAACACTGAAGCTTTCTTT. This encodes CASSLGGSRNTEAFF.

CDR3 residues: CASSFDIWGAGTGELFF. The CDR3 DNA sequence: TGTGCCAGCAGTTTCGATATTTGGGGGGCTGGCACCGGGGAGCTGTTTTTT. The J gene is TRBJ2-2, the V gene TRBV28; the D call may be TRBD1 or TRBD2 (6 bases each). Looked up from germline, CDR1 is MDHEN and CDR2 is SYDVKM. Deletions cut 3 bases from V and 4 bases from J, with 18 bases between. CDR3 length: 17 residues.

This clonotype was counted a few times. The genes are TRBV9 and TRBJ2-3; 8 nucleotides line up with TRBD2. The CDR3 spans 16 residues. Trimming took 0 bases from V and 4 from J; bases not matched to a gene: 7. Germline values: CDR1 SGDLS, CDR2 YYNGEE. The DNA for the CDR3 is TGTGCCAGCAGCGTAGGGAGCGGGAGCGAGGCAGATACGCAGTATTTT. Translation: CASSVGSGSEADTQYF. Full variable domain (rest looked up from reference TRBV9 and TRBJ2-3): DSGVTQTPKHLITATGQRVTLRCSPRSGDLSVYWYQQSLDQGLQFLIQYYNGEERAKGNILERFSAQQFPDLHSELNLSSLELGDSALYFCASSVGSGSEADTQYFGPGTRLTVL.

The V and J genes are TRBV12-3 or TRBV12-4 and TRBJ2-7; 7 bases line up with TRBD2. CDR3 length: 14 residues. V was pared by 0 bases and J by 4 bases, with 3 bases of the junction left unmatched. CDR3 sequence: CASSLATGLYEQYF. As DNA, the CDR3 is TGTGCCAGCAGTTTAGCGACGGGACTATACGAGCAGTACTTC.

CDR3 in amino acids: CASSLAGSSSGNTIYF. CDR3 sequence (DNA): TGCGCCAGCAGCTTGGCGGGGTCGAGCTCTGGAAACACCATATATTTT. The chain links TRBV5-1 to TRBJ1-3, with D uncertain. V lost 0 bases, J lost 0 bases, and 10 bases lay in between. Looked up from germline, CDR1 is SGHRS and CDR2 is YFSETQ. The CDR3 consists of 16 residues.

The rearrangement joins TRBV9 to TRBJ2-2, with a possible D match to TRBD2 (7 bases). V was trimmed by 0 bases and J by 4 bases, leaving 10 bases between them. Germline V gene data show CDR1 as SGDLS and CDR2 as YYNGEE. The CDR3 has 15 residues. The CDR3 DNA follows: TGTGCCAGCAGCGTAGGGGGGGGCGGCACCGGGGAGCTGTTTTTT. It encodes CASSVGGGGTGELFF.

V usage is TRBV7-9 and J usage is TRBJ2-5, with TRBD1 matching 9 bases. Germline loops: CDR1 SEHNR, CDR2 FQNEAQ (reference sequence). The CDR3 sequence is 15 residues long. The J segment lost 5 bases and the V segment lost 5 bases, leaving 9 bases of the junction unmatched. The CDR3 region has the DNA TGTGCCAGCAGCGTAGAGGGGACAGGGATCGAGACCCAGTACTTC. It is translated as CASSVEGTGIETQYF.

The CDR3, as DNA: TGCGCCAGCAGCCCGGCAGGGGGCTGGGTCACTGAAGCTTTCTTT. Amino acid sequence: CASSPAGGWVTEAFF. This chain joins TRBV5-1 and TRBJ1-1; 8 bases fit TRBD1. The V segment lost 4 bases and the J segment 4 bases; nucleotides outside the gene matches: 9. Per the germline V gene, CDR1 is SGHRS and CDR2 is YFSETQ. The CDR3 contains 15 residues.